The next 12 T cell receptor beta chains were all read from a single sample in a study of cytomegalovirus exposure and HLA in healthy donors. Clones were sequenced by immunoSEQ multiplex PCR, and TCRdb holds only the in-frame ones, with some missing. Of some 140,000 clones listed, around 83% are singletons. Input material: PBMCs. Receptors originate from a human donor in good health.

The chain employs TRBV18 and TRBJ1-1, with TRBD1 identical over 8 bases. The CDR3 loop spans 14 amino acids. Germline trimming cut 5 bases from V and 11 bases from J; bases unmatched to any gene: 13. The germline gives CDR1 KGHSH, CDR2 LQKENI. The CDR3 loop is CASSSGTGRIDAFF. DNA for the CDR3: TGTGCCAGCTCATCCGGGACAGGTAGGATCGATGCTTTCTTT.

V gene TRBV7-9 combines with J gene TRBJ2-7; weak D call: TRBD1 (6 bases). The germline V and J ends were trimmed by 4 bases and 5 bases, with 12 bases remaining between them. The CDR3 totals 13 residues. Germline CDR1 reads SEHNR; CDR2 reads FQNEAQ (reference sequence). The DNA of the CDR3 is TGTGCCAGCAGCTCATACAGGGAACACGAGCAGTACTTC. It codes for CASSSYREHEQYF.

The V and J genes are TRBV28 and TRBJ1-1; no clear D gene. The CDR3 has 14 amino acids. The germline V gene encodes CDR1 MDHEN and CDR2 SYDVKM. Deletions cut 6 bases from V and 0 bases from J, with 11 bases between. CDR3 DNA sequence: TGTGCCAGCAGCCCCGAAAGCATGAACACTGAAGCTTTCTTT. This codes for CASSPESMNTEAFF.

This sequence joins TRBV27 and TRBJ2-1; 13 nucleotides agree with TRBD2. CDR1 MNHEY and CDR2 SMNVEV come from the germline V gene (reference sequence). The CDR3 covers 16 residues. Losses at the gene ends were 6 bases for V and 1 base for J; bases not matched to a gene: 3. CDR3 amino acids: CASRPLAGGSYNEQFF. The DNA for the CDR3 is TGTGCCAGCAGGCCACTAGCGGGAGGGTCCTACAATGAGCAGTTCTTC.

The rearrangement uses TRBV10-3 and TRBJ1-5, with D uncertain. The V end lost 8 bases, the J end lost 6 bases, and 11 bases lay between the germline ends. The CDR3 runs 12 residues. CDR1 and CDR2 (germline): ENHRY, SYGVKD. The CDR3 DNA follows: TGTGCCATCGGAGGTAGCGGTCAGCCCCAGCATTTT. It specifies CAIGGSGQPQHF.

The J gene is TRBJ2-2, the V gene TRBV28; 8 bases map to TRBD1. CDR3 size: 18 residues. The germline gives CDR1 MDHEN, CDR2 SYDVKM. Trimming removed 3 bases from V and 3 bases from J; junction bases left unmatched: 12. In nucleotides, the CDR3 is TGTGCCAGCAGTTTTCGACCTTCAAGGACAGGGTACACCGGGGAGCTGTTTTTT. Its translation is CASSFRPSRTGYTGELFF.

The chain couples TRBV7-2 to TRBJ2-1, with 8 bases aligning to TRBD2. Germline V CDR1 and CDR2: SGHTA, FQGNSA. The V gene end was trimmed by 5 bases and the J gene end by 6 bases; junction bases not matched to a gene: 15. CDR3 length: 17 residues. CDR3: CASSPTTVLAASNEQFF. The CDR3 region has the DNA TGTGCCAGCAGCCCAACAACGGTACTAGCGGCCTCCAATGAGCAGTTCTTC.

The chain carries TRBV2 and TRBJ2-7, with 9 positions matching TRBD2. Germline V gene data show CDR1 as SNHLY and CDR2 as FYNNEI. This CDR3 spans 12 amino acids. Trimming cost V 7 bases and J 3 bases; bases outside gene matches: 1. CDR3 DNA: TGTGCCAGCAATAGCGGGGGCTACGAGCAGTACTTC. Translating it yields CASNSGGYEQYF.

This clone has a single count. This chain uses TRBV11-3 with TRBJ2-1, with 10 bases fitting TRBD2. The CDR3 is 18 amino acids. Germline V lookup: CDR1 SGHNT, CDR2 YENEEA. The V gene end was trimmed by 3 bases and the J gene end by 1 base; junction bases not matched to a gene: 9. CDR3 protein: CASSLYTSGAVSYNEQFF. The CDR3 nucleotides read TGTGCCAGCAGCTTGTATACTAGCGGGGCAGTATCCTACAATGAGCAGTTCTTC.

CDR3 region: CASSPGQGSYNEQFF. As DNA, the CDR3 is TGCGCCAGCAGCCCCGGACAGGGGTCCTACAATGAGCAGTTCTTC. The V gene is TRBV5-1, the J gene TRBJ2-1; TRBD1 matches 9 bases. Germline-derived CDR1 and CDR2 are SGHRS and YFSETQ. With 4 bases clipped from V and 1 base from J, the junction kept 3 bases outside the gene matches. The CDR3 length is 15 residues.

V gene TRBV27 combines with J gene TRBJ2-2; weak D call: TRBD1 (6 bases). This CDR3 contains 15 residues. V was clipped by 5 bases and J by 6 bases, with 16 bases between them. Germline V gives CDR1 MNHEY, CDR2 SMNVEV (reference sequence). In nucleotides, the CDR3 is TGTGCCAGCAGTCCCGCAACAGGGTTCGCCGGGGAGCTGTTTTTT. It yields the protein CASSPATGFAGELFF.

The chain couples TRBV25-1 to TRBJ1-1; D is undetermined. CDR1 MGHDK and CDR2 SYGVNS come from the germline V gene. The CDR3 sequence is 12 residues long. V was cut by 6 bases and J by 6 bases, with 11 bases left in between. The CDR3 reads CASSRAEAEAFF. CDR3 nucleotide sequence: TGTGCCAGCAGCCGTGCCGAGGCTGAAGCTTTCTTT.